This T cell receptor (beta chain) came from a study of technical replicates of blood from a few donors. Using immunoSEQ multiplex PCR, the repertoire was profiled, and TCRdb retains in-frame clones only, with some absent. In the table there are 74,000 or so clones, approximately 91% of which are singletons. J was trimmed by 2 bases and V by 6 bases; bases with no gene match: 19. Germline CDR1 MDHEN, CDR2 SYDVKM. The CDR3 spans 19 residues. The receptor was isolated from a human donor in good health. The rearrangement uses TRBV28 and TRBJ2-4, with 7 positions matching TRBD1. Sequences were obtained from T cells isolated from PBMCs. The DNA of the CDR3 is TGTGCCAGCAGCTCGGACAGGACGCCCATCTTTACTACCAAAAACATTCAGTACTTC. Its translation is CASSSDRTPIFTTKNIQYF.